The 16 T cell receptor beta chains in this list originate from one sample, sequenced in a study of T cell changes during pregnancy in multiple sclerosis. Repertoires were generated with immunoSEQ multiplex PCR, while TCRdb's copy carries only in-frame clones and drops some. The table has more than 35,000 clones, 80% to 90% seen once. The sequencing used CD4+ T cells from peripheral blood mononuclear cells, collected before pregnancy. Receptors originate from a female donor with multiple sclerosis, enrolled in a pregnancy study.

The chain carries TRBV27 and TRBJ2-3, with D possibly TRBD2 on 5 matching bases. Germline V gene data show CDR1 as MNHEY and CDR2 as SMNVEV (reference sequence). CDR3 size: 14 residues. V was pared by 1 base and J by 4 bases, with 9 bases between. The CDR3 reads CASSLWERADTQYF. CDR3 DNA sequence: TGTGCCAGCAGTTTATGGGAGAGGGCAGATACGCAGTATTTT.

The chain has TRBV15 and TRBJ2-7; 11 bases align to TRBD1. Germline CDR1 reads LNHNV; CDR2 reads YYDKDF (reference sequence). This CDR3 is 15 amino acids long. Trimming cost V 3 bases and J 3 bases; bases outside gene matches: 4. CDR3 sequence reads: CATSRDRGQSYEQYF. The CDR3 nucleotides are TGTGCCACCAGCAGGGACAGGGGGCAAAGCTACGAGCAGTACTTC.

The rearrangement links TRBV7-2 to TRBJ1-1; D unclear. V lost 1 base and J 3 bases, leaving 12 bases between the germline ends. Germline V gene data show CDR1 as SGHTA and CDR2 as FQGNSA. The CDR3 spans 15 residues. The CDR3 sequence is CASSLVAGWDTEAFF. CDR3 coding DNA: TGTGCCAGCAGCTTAGTGGCGGGGTGGGACACTGAAGCTTTCTTT.

The chain employs TRBV19 and TRBJ2-7; tentatively, D is TRBD2 (6 bases). This CDR3 has 13 residues. Germline V gene sequence: CDR1 LNHDA, CDR2 SQIVND (reference sequence). V gave up 9 bases and J gave up 3 bases, with 15 bases separating them. CDR3 protein: CASSRGDIYEQYF. The CDR3 DNA follows: TGTGCCAGCTCCCGCGGGGATATCTACGAGCAGTACTTC.

This chain joins TRBV5-1 and TRBJ2-7, with 7 bases lining up with TRBD2. There are 17 residues in the CDR3. The germline V gene encodes CDR1 SGHRS and CDR2 YFSETQ. With V trimmed by 0 bases and J by 3 bases, 12 bases remained unmatched. The CDR3 nucleotides are TGCGCCAGCAGCTTGGCGCTTGGCGGGGGAGTCCTCTACGAGCAGTACTTC. Encoded protein: CASSLALGGGVLYEQYF.

The J gene is TRBJ2-5, the V gene TRBV5-1, with 8 bases aligning to TRBD2. This CDR3 spans 20 amino acids. V gave up 1 base and J gave up 2 bases; unmatched junction bases: 19. Germline-derived CDR1 and CDR2 are SGHRS and YFSETQ. CDR3 residues: CASSLFPGLLKTSEQETQYF. CDR3 nucleotide sequence: TGCGCCAGCAGCTTGTTCCCTGGCCTTTTGAAGACTAGCGAGCAAGAGACCCAGTACTTC.

This clone was picked up one time. This chain joins TRBV18 and TRBJ1-3; 9 bases map to TRBD1. V lost 3 bases to trimming and J lost 0 bases; unmatched junction nucleotides: 3. The V gene's germline CDR1 is KGHSH and CDR2 LQKENI. The CDR3 is made up of 16 amino acids. The CDR3 DNA reads as TGTGCCAGCTCACCGGGGACAGGGAGCTCTGGAAACACCATATATTTT. Translating gives CASSPGTGSSGNTIYF.

The chain joins TRBV30 to TRBJ2-6; 7 bases align to TRBD1. Trimming at V came to 2 bases and at J to 2 bases, leaving 6 bases not matched to a gene. Germline CDR1 reads GTSNPN; CDR2 reads SVGIG (reference sequence). The CDR3 covers 16 residues. CDR3 sequence (DNA): TGTGCCTGGAGTTCCACGACAGGGACTGGGGCCAACGTCCTGACTTTC. Protein product: CAWSSTTGTGANVLTF. Looking up the rest from reference TRBV30 and TRBJ2-6 gives the full variable domain: SQTIHQWPATLVQPVGSPLSLECTVEGTSNPNLYWYRQAAGRGLQLLFYSVGIGQISSEVPQNLSASRPQDRQFILSSKKLLLSDSGFYLCAWSSTTGTGANVLTFGAGSRLTVL.

The chain couples TRBV2 to TRBJ2-5, with 7 bases identical to TRBD1. The CDR3 is made up of 15 amino acids. Germline V gene data show CDR1 as SNHLY and CDR2 as FYNNEI. With 6 bases clipped from V and 2 bases from J, the junction kept 9 bases outside the gene matches. As DNA, the CDR3 is TGTGCCAGCAGCCCGGGACAGCCAGGTCAAGAGACCCAGTACTTC. Amino acids: CASSPGQPGQETQYF.

This clone was observed once. V and J are TRBV7-9 and TRBJ2-5; weak D call: TRBD2 (5 bases). CDR1 is SEHNR and CDR2 is FQNEAQ in the germline V gene (reference sequence). This CDR3 has 14 residues. Trimming removed 1 base from V and 4 bases from J, with 10 bases in between. The CDR3 spells CASSLVAGGETQYF. CDR3 nucleotide sequence: TGTGCCAGCAGCTTAGTCGCCGGAGGAGAGACCCAGTACTTC.

The count of this clone is one. As DNA, the CDR3 is TGTGCCAGTAGTATCGCCACAGGGGCCTACGAGCAGTACTTC. Translated, it gives CASSIATGAYEQYF. V gene TRBV19 combines with J gene TRBJ2-7, with 7 bases aligning to TRBD1. Germline V CDR1 and CDR2: LNHDA, SQIVND (reference sequence). Unmatched junction bases numbered 4, after V lost 3 bases and J lost 2 bases. This CDR3 is 14 amino acids long.

A note on this clone: Other DNA sequences within the sample encode an identical CDR3. The V call is TRBV30, the J call TRBJ1-2; 8 positions match TRBD1. With V trimmed by 0 bases and J by 8 bases, 5 bases remained unmatched. Germline CDR1 reads GTSNPN; CDR2 reads SVGIG (reference sequence). The CDR3 runs to 13 residues. CDR3 DNA sequence: TGTGCCTGGAGTGTTGGACAGGGACTCGGCTACACCTTC. This gives the protein CAWSVGQGLGYTF.

The chain joins TRBV5-1 to TRBJ1-4; TRBD1 might be the D (5 bases). CDR3 length: 13 residues. Germline CDR1 is SGHRS and CDR2 is YFSETQ. V was pared by 4 bases and J by 11 bases, with 15 bases between. The DNA for the CDR3 is TGCGCCAGCAGCGTCGCGGGGGGGGAGAAACTGTTTTTT. This translates into CASSVAGGEKLFF.

The chain employs TRBV19 and TRBJ1-3, with TRBD1 as a possible D gene (6 bases). CDR1 LNHDA and CDR2 SQIVND come from the germline V gene (reference sequence). The CDR3 has 18 amino acids. Trimming left V 10 bases short and J 1 base short, with 26 bases between. Written as DNA, the CDR3 is TGTGCCATTGTCCCACAGGGAGATCGTAGGTATTCTGGAAACACCATATATTTT. Amino acid sequence: CAIVPQGDRRYSGNTIYF.

The rearrangement uses TRBV7-9 and TRBJ2-3; TRBD2 agrees at 7 bases. Trimming removed 3 bases from V and 4 bases from J; junction bases left unmatched: 10. The CDR3 runs to 16 residues. CDR1 is SEHNR and CDR2 is FQNEAQ in the germline V gene (reference sequence). CDR3 protein: CASSLRGGGAADTQYF. CDR3 DNA: TGTGCCAGCAGCTTGCGGGGCGGGGGAGCCGCAGATACGCAGTATTTT. Supplemented by reference TRBV7-9 and TRBJ2-3, the full variable domain reads DTGVSQNPRHKITKRGQNVTFRCDPISEHNRLYWYRQTLGQGPEFLTYFQNEAQLEKSRLLSDRFSAERPKGSFSTLEIQRTEQGDSAMYLCASSLRGGGAADTQYFGPGTRLTVL.

This chain joins TRBV10-3 and TRBJ2-2, with TRBD2 matching over 12 bases. The V and J ends lost 5 bases and 7 bases, in that order; junction bases with no gene match: 8. This CDR3 contains 16 residues. The germline V gene encodes CDR1 ENHRY and CDR2 SYGVKD. CDR3 DNA: TGTGCCATCAGTTCGCGGACTAGCGGGGTGGGCGGGGAGCTGTTTTTT. As protein: CAISSRTSGVGGELFF.